This TCR beta chain was sequenced for a study of CD8+ T cells in alopecia areata. The wider study: The authors scored treated patients' severity by affected scalp percentage.

Study results and limitations: There were many expanded lesional clones persisting in scalp and blood during tofacitinib. Scalp clonality, together with expanded CD8+ clones among the top 100, fell significantly with tofacitinib.

The treatment was: oral pan-JAK inhibitor, 5-10 mg twice daily. Samples from alopecia areata patients were lesional scalp punch biopsies and peripheral blood. A remark on this clone: Its antigen is as yet unknown.

CDR1 and CDR2 from the germline V gene are SQVTM and ANQGSEA. This CDR3 contains 13 residues. The V gene lost 7 bases and the J gene lost 5 bases, with 17 bases spanning the gap. RNA extraction was followed by reverse transcription into cDNA, which acted as the sequencing template. Profiling relied on immunoSEQ multiplex PCR, and the TCRdb table lists in-frame clones only, not all of them. The sample lists over 250,000 clones, 60% occurring once. Sequenced here: CD4+ T cells sorted from blood, sampled around week 54, from a patient treated with tofacitinib. The clonotype comes from a human donor with alopecia areata. This chain uses TRBV29-1 with TRBJ2-5, with a weak D call TRBD2 (6 bases). DNA for the CDR3: TGCAGCGCCGACCTAGCGAACTGGGAGACCCAGTACTTC. Protein sequence: CSADLANWETQYF. The entire variable domain, with the rest obtained from reference TRBV29-1 and TRBJ2-5, is as follows: SAVISQKPSRDICQRGTSLTIQCQVDSQVTMMFWYRQQPGQSLTLIATANQGSEATYESGFVIDKFPISRPNLTFSTLTVSNMSPEDSSIYLCSADLANWETQYFGPGTRLLVL.